Listed below are T cell receptor beta chains from one sample, sequenced in a study of shared clonotypes between healthy human individuals. The protocol was immunoSEQ multiplex PCR, while the TCRdb copy is restricted to in-frame clones and leaves out a portion. The sample shows some 510,000 clones, 79% of them seen only once. Specimen: PBMCs. Every receptor here comes from a woman aged 40 to 50 in good health. Some clones in this sample may be carry-over from other donors' samples. CDR3s include the opening cysteine and the closing phenylalanine or tryptophan.

v_call cdr3_aa
TRBV5-1 CASSLEASGSTDTQYF
TRBV4-3 CASSPYGGGQETQYF
TRBV5-6 CASSPGTGNAGELFF
TRBV7-3 CASSLNRDTEAFF
TRBV16 CASSLANQPQHF
TRBV6-1 CASRRQVNQPQHF
TRBV5-1 CASSLGGTPTTYNEQFF
TRBV7-6 CASSLVPALLGRSYEQYF
TRBV21-1 CASSKGRGTSEYNEQFF
TRBV18 CASSDSTGGWSQYQPQHF
TRBV6-1 CASSELTGFYEQYF
TRBV11-3 CASSLERSEQFF
TRBV6-4 CASSRSGILNEQFF
TRBV5-6 CASSFVYQETQYF
TRBV4-2 CASSQVYGGQGGIYGYTF
TRBV19 CASSTPGLQETQYF
TRBV14 CASSPRMGSSEKLFF
TRBV2 CASRPARAGGRFGGYNEQFF
TRBV18 CASSLTGQDYEQYF
TRBV6-1 CASSGAAGTGGTYEQYF
TRBV5-1 CASSPLAGGTDTQYF
TRBV5-1 CASSLASGRATDTQYF
TRBV28 CASSFPRGRSLDEQFF
TRBV5-4 CASSAPGTGNPYEQYF
TRBV5-4 CASSLLSSGRAREQFF
TRBV6-6 CASRGAPYEQYF
TRBV28 CASSLAPGGQPQHF
TRBV4-3 CASSRGGGDRVADTQYF
TRBV15 CATSRDASGSYEQYF
TRBV6-5 CASGKYNEQFF
TRBV19 CASSMGDRHLNYGYTF
TRBV7-2 CASSPGLAGVNEQFF
TRBV2 CASSSLFQLQFF
TRBV7-8 CASSLGTTRDTQYF
TRBV25-1 CASSGQGVYGYTF
TRBV28 CASSPRGLAGEGYTQYF